Included here is one T cell receptor beta chain sequence, with context. The sample comes from a study of shared clonotypes between healthy human individuals. Here immunoSEQ multiplex PCR was the method, and the copy in TCRdb shows in-frame clones only, minus some. Here the sample spans about 2.3 million clones, 85% to 95% being singletons. The germline CDR1 and CDR2 sequences are SGDLS and YYNGEE. The V and J ends lost 3 bases and 4 bases, in that order; junction bases with no gene match: 6. CDR3 length: 15 amino acids. This receptor was obtained from a man younger than 35 in good health. Some clones in this sample may be carry-over from other donors' samples. The sample consisted of naive CD4+ T cells from PBMCs. As to subset: CD45RA+ positively selected. This chain connects TRBV9 to TRBJ2-3, with 9 bases matching TRBD2. The DNA for the CDR3 is TGTGCCAGCAGCGCCCGCGGGAGGGCCCCAGATACGCAGTATTTT. It specifies CASSARGRAPDTQYF.